A single sample is the source of the 12 T cell receptor beta chains below, sequenced in a study of T cells after yellow fever vaccination. TCRdb independently ran MiXCR on the 5' RACE reads; one entry per CDR3 protein. The data contain roughly 340,000 distinct CDR3 sequences, roughly 4.3% of them singletons. The source was PBMCs, collected 5 days after the yellow fever booster vaccination. The receptors derive from a young man who received the YFV17D yellow fever vaccine.

This clonotype was found a few times. J is TRBJ1-1 and V is TRBV2, with D perhaps TRBD1 (6 bases). The CDR3 loop spans 15 amino acids. Germline CDR1 and CDR2: SNHLY and FYNNEI. V was cut by 3 bases and J by 1 base, with 12 bases left in between. CDR3 protein: CASSDLGGANTEAFF. The DNA of the CDR3 is TGTGCCAGCAGTGACCTTGGGGGGGCGAACACTGAAGCTTTCTTT.

This clonotype was seen at least ten times. The V gene is TRBV5-8, the J gene TRBJ2-1, with D tentatively TRBD1 or TRBD2 (5 bases each). CDR1 is SGHTS and CDR2 is YDEGEE in the germline V gene. CDR3 length: 16 amino acids. V gave up 4 bases and J gave up 0 bases, with 14 bases separating them. This CDR3 reads CASSAGTASSYNEQFF. The CDR3 DNA follows: TGTGCCAGCAGCGCCGGGACGGCGAGCTCCTACAATGAGCAGTTCTTC.

The chain is built from TRBV12-3 or TRBV12-4 and TRBJ1-1; 9 bases agree with TRBD1. This CDR3 contains 16 residues. J was trimmed by 3 bases and V by 2 bases; bases with no gene match: 7. CDR3 sequence (DNA): TGTGCCAGCAGTTTAACAGGGGGCTCCTGGGACACTGAAGCTTTCTTT. Its translation: CASSLTGGSWDTEAFF.

This clonotype has a handful of counts. The V gene is TRBV4-1, the J gene TRBJ2-5, with TRBD1 matching 8 bases. CDR3 size: 15 residues. Looked up from germline, CDR1 is MGHRA and CDR2 is YSYEKL. V lost 3 bases and J lost 4; bases outside the gene matches: 7. The CDR3 DNA follows: TGCGCCAGCAGCCACCAGACAGGGGCGGGAGAGACCCAGTACTTC. It specifies CASSHQTGAGETQYF.

The V and J genes are TRBV28 and TRBJ2-3; no definite D call. Germline CDR1 MDHEN, CDR2 SYDVKM. There are 15 residues in the CDR3. V was trimmed by 3 bases and J by 4 bases, leaving 14 bases between them. CDR3 sequence (DNA): TGTGCCAGCAGTTTGCCAGGAAGTAGTTCAGATACGCAGTATTTT. It encodes CASSLPGSSSDTQYF.

The chain combines TRBV2 with TRBJ2-7; D might be TRBD2 (5 bases). V was pared by 4 bases and J by 2 bases, with 6 bases between. The length of the CDR3 is 12 residues. Germline V gives CDR1 SNHLY, CDR2 FYNNEI. CDR3 region: CASSGGTYEQYV. In DNA form, the CDR3 reads TGTGCCAGCAGTGGAGGGACCTACGAGCAGTACGTC.

This clonotype appeared many times. This chain connects TRBV12-3 or TRBV12-4 to TRBJ2-2; D is ambiguous. The CDR3 contains 13 residues. V lost 2 bases and J 3 bases, leaving 4 bases between the germline ends. The DNA of the CDR3 is TGTGCCAGCAGTTTACACGACACCGGGGAGCTGTTTTTT. Translating gives CASSLHDTGELFF.

This clonotype was seen a handful of times. The rearrangement uses TRBV19 and TRBJ1-2; tentatively, D is TRBD1 (5 bases). This CDR3 has 12 residues. The germline gives CDR1 LNHDA, CDR2 SQIVND (reference sequence). V dropped 7 bases and J dropped 3 bases, with 9 bases sitting between them. The CDR3 loop reads CASTLRDYGYTF. CDR3 DNA: TGTGCCAGTACCCTCAGGGACTATGGCTACACCTTC.

This clonotype was counted at least ten times. The chain couples TRBV12-3 or TRBV12-4 to TRBJ1-1; 8 nucleotides agree with TRBD1. Trimming cost V 5 bases and J 5 bases; bases outside gene matches: 4. The CDR3 consists of 13 residues. In DNA form, the CDR3 reads TGTGCCAGCAGTCCGGGGACAGGAACTGAAGCTTTCTTT. This gives the protein CASSPGTGTEAFF.

The chain carries TRBV24-1 and TRBJ1-5; D might be TRBD1 (6 bases). This CDR3 has 15 residues. V was cut by 3 bases and J by 2 bases, with 10 bases left in between. Germline-derived CDR1 and CDR2 are KGHDR and SFDVKD. Here the CDR3 reads CATSDPQGGNQPQHF. The CDR3, as DNA: TGTGCCACCAGTGATCCACAGGGCGGCAATCAGCCCCAGCATTTT.

This clonotype was observed a few times. The V call is TRBV4-3, the J call TRBJ1-3; D remains ambiguous. CDR1 is LGHNA and CDR2 is YSLEER in the germline V gene. This CDR3 is 12 amino acids long. Trimming took off 3 bases at V and 4 bases at J, with 4 bases between the two ends. This chain's CDR3 is CASSQWGNTIYF. The DNA for the CDR3 is TGCGCCAGCAGCCAGTGGGGAAACACCATATATTTT.

There are a few counts of this clonotype. The chain uses TRBV6-2 or TRBV6-3 and TRBJ2-1; 9 bases are a match to TRBD1. With 5 bases clipped from V and 10 bases from J, the junction kept 12 bases outside the gene matches. The CDR3 extends over 15 amino acids. CDR1 is MNHEY, CDR2 SVGEGT, per germline. The CDR3 region has the DNA TGTGCCAGCAGTCTTCAGACCACAGGGGGCCGGGAGCAGTTCTTC. Amino acids: CASSLQTTGGREQFF.